A single sample is the source of the 4 T cell receptor beta chains below, sequenced in a study of cytomegalovirus exposure and HLA in healthy donors. The PCR used 60 Vbeta and 13 Jbeta primers. Generated by immunoSEQ multiplex PCR, the TCRdb table keeps only in-frame clones and is missing some. The sample shows roughly 100,000 clones, 84% of them seen only once. Sequencing used PBMCs. Receptor source: a woman under 30 in good health and CMV-seropositive.

This chain links TRBV2 with TRBJ1-2; D uncertain. Looked up from germline, CDR1 is SNHLY and CDR2 is FYNNEI. The CDR3 is made up of 14 amino acids. Trimming took 3 bases from V and 6 from J, leaving 14 bases between them. The CDR3 here is CASSDYHTGDGYTF. In DNA, the CDR3 is TGTGCCAGCAGTGACTACCATACCGGGGATGGCTACACCTTC.

This rearrangement joins TRBV28 to TRBJ2-6; TRBD1 matches 9 bases. Per germline, CDR1 MDHEN and CDR2 SYDVKM. V lost 7 bases, J lost 0 bases, and 10 bases stayed unmatched. The CDR3 has 18 residues. CDR3 nucleotides: TGTGCCAGCACCTTCGCCGGGACAGGGTCCTCTGGGGCCAACGTCCTGACTTTC. This sequence encodes CASTFAGTGSSGANVLTF. The full variable domain, completed using reference TRBV28 and TRBJ2-6, is DVKVTQSSRYLVKRTGEKVFLECVQDMDHENMFWYRQDPGLGLRLIYFSYDVKMKEKGDIPEGYSVSREKKERFSLILESASTNQTSMYLCASTFAGTGSSGANVLTFGAGSRLTVL.

This chain links TRBV28 with TRBJ2-7; D may be TRBD1 (6 bases). V lost 8 bases to trimming and J lost 7 bases, with 21 bases between them. This CDR3 comprises 14 residues. Germline lookup yields CDR1 MDHEN and CDR2 SYDVKM. The CDR3 loop is CASRLGVGAGEQYF. The CDR3 nucleotides read TGTGCCAGCCGGCTAGGAGTGGGGGCTGGAGAGCAGTACTTC.

The chain combines TRBV5-6 with TRBJ1-5, with D possibly matching TRBD1 (6 bases). Per the germline V gene, CDR1 is SGHDT and CDR2 is YYEEEE. The CDR3 runs 14 residues. V lost 2 bases and J lost 4, with 10 bases in between. CDR3 bases: TGTGCCAGCAGCTTAAAAACAGGGAATCAGCCCCAGCATTTT. This translates into CASSLKTGNQPQHF.